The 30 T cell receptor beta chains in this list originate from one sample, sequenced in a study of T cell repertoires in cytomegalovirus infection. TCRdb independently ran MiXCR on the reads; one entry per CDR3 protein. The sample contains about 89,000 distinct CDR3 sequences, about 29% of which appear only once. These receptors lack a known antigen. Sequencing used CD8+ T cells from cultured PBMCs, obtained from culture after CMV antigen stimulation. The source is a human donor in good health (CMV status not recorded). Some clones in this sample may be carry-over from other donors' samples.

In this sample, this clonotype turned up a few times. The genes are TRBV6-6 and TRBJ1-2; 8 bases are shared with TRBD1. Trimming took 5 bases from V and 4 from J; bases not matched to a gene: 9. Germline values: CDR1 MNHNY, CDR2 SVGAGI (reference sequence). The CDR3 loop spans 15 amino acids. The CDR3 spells CASSEPGTGFYGYTF. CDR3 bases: TGTGCCAGCAGTGAGCCCGGGACAGGTTTCTATGGCTACACCTTC.

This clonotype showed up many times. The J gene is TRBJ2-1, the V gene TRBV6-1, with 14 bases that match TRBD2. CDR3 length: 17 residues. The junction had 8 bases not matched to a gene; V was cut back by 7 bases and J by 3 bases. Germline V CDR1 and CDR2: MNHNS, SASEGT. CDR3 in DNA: TGTGCCAGCAAGTGGACTAGCGGGGGGTCCGGCTACAATGAGCAGTTCTTC. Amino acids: CASKWTSGGSGYNEQFF.

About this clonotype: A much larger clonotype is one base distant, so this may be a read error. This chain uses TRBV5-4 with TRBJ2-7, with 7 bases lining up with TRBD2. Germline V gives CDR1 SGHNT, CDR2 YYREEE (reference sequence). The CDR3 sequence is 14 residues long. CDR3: CANSLASGPYEQYF. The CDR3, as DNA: TGTGCCAACAGCTTGGCTAGCGGCCCCTACGAGCAGTACTTC.

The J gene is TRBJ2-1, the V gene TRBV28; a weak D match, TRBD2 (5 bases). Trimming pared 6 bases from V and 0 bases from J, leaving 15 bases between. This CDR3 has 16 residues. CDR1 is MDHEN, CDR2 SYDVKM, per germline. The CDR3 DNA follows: TGTGCCAGCAGCACCCCCGTAGGGAGCTCCTACAATGAGCAGTTCTTC. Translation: CASSTPVGSSYNEQFF.

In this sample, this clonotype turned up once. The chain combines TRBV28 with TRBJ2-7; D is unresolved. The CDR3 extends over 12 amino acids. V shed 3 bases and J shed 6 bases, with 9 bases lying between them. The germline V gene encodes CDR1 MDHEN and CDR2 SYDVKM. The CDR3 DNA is TGTGCCAGCAGTTTGCCCCAGGCCGAGCAGTACTTC. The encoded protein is CASSLPQAEQYF.

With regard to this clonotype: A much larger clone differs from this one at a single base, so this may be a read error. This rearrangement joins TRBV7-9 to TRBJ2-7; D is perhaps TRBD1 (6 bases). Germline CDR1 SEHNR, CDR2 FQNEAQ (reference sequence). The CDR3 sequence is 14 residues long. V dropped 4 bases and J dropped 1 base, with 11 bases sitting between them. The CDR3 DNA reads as TGTGCCAGCAGCTCAGCGCAGGGGTCCTACGAGCAGTACTTC. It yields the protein CASSSAQGSYEQYF.

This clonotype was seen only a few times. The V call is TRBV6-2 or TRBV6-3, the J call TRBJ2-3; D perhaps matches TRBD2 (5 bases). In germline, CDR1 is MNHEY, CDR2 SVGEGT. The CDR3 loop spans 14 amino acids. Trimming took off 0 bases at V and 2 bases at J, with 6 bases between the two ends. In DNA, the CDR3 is TGTGCCAGCAGTTACTCTGACTACACAGATACGCAGTATTTT. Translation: CASSYSDYTDTQYF.

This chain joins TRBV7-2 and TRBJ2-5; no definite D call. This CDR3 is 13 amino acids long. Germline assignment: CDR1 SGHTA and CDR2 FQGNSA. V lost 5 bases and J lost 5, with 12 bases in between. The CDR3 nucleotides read TGTGCCAGCAGCCCAGGACCTAATGAGACCCAGTACTTC. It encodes CASSPGPNETQYF. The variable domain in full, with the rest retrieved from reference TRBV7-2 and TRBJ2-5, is GAGVSQSPSNKVTEKGKDVELRCDPISGHTALYWYRQSLGQGLEFLIYFQGNSAPDKSGLPSDRFSAERTGGSVSTLTIQRTQQEDSAVYLCASSPGPNETQYFGPGTRLLVL.

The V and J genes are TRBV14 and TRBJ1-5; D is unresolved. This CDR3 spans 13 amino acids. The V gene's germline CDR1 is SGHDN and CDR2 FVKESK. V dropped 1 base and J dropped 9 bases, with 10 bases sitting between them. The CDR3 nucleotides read TGTGCCAGCAGCCAAGGCATCACCATGCCCCAGCATTTT. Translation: CASSQGITMPQHF.

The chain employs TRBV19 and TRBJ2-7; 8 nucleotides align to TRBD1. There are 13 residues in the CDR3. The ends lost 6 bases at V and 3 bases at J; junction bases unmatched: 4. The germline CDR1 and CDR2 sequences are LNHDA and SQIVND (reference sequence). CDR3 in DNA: TGTGCCAGTAGCCAAGACAGGGGCTACGAGCAGTACTTC. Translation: CASSQDRGYEQYF.

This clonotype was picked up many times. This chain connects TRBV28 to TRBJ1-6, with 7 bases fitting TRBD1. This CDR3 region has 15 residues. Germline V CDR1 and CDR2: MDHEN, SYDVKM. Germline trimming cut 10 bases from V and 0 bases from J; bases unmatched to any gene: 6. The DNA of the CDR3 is TGTGCCACAACGGACAGGTCCTCCTATAATTCACCCCTCCACTTT. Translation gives CATTDRSSYNSPLHF.

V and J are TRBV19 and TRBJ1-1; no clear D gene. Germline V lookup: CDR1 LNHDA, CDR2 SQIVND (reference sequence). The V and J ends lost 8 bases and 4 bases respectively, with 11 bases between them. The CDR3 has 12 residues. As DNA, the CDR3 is TGTGCCAGTCAAGATTTGGGCACTGAAGCTTTCTTT. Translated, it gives CASQDLGTEAFF.

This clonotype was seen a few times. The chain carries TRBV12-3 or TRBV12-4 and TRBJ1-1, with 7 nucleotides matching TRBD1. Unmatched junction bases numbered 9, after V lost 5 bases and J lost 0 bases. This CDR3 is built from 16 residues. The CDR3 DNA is TGTGCCAGCAGTCTCTCGGACAGGACAATGAACACTGAAGCTTTCTTT. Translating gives CASSLSDRTMNTEAFF.

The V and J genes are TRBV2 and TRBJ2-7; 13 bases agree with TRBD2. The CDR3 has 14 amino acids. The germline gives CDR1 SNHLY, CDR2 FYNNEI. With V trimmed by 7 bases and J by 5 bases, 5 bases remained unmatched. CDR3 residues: CASTFGLAGDEQYF. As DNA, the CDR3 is TGTGCCAGCACTTTCGGACTAGCGGGGGACGAGCAGTACTTC.

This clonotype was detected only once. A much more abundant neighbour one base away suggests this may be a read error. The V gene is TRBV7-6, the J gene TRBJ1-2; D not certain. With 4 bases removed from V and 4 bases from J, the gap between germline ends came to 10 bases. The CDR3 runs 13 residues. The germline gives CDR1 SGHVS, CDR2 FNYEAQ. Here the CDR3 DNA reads TGTGCCAGCAGCTCGGGGTTACTCTATGGCTACACCTTC. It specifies CASSSGLLYGYTF.

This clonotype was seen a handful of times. The CDR3 here is CASSRTPGARTDTQYF. CDR3 sequence (DNA): TGTGCCAGCAGCCGGACCCCGGGGGCCCGCACAGATACGCAGTATTTT. This chain joins TRBV27 and TRBJ2-3; D is possibly TRBD1 or TRBD2 (6 bases each). Trimming pared 6 bases from V and 1 base from J, leaving 17 bases between. In germline, CDR1 is MNHEY, CDR2 SMNVEV (reference sequence). This CDR3 is built from 16 residues.

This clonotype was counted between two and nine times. CDR3 protein: CASSPGATYEQYF. The CDR3, as DNA: TGTGCCAGCAGCCCGGGGGCTACCTACGAGCAGTACTTC. V usage is TRBV7-9 and J usage is TRBJ2-7; the D call may be TRBD1 or TRBD2 (6 bases each). There are 13 residues in the CDR3. Germline lookup yields CDR1 SEHNR and CDR2 FQNEAQ (reference sequence). V lost 5 bases and J lost 2, with 10 bases in between.

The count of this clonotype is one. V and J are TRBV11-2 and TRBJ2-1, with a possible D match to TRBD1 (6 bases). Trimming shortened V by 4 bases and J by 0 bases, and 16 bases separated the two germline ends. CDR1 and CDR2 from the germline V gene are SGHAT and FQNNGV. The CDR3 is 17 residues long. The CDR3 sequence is CASSSPGEKNSYNEQFF. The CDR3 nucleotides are TGTGCCAGCAGCTCACCAGGGGAGAAGAACTCCTACAATGAGCAGTTCTTC.

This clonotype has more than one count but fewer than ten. CDR3 loop: CASSLNGPNYGYTF. As DNA, the CDR3 is TGTGCCAGCAGCTTAAACGGACCTAACTATGGCTACACCTTC. The chain is built from TRBV7-2 and TRBJ1-2; D uncertain. Germline V gene data show CDR1 as SGHTA and CDR2 as FQGNSA. This CDR3 spans 14 amino acids. V lost 2 bases and J lost 0, with 7 bases in between.

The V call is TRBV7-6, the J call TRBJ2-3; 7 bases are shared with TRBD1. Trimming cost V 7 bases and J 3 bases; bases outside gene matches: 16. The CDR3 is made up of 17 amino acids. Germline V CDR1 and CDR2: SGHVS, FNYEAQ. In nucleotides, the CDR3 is TGTGCCAGCATCTACACCATTGCAGGACAGGATACAGATACGCAGTATTTT. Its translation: CASIYTIAGQDTDTQYF.

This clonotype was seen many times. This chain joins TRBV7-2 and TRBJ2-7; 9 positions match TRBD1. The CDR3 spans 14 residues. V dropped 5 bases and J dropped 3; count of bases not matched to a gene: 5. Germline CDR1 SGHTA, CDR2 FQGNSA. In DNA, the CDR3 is TGTGCCAGCAGCCCCGGGACAGGGTACTACGAGCAGTACTTC. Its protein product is CASSPGTGYYEQYF.

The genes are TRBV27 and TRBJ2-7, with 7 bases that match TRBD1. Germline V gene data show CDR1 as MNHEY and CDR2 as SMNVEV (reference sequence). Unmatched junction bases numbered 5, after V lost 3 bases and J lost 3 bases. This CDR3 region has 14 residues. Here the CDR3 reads CASSFGTDNYEQYF. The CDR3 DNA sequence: TGTGCCAGCAGTTTTGGGACAGACAACTACGAGCAGTACTTC.

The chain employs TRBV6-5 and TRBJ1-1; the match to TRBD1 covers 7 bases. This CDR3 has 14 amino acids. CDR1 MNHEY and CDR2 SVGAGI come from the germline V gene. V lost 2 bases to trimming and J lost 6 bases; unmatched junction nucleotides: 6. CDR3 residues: CASSYTTGFAEAFF. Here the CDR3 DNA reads TGTGCCAGCAGTTACACGACAGGGTTTGCTGAAGCTTTCTTT.

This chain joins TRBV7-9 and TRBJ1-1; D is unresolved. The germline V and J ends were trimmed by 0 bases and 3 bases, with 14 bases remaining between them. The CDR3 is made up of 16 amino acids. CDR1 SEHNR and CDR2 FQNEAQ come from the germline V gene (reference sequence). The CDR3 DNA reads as TGTGCCAGCAGCTTAGCCCAAAAGATTGGAGACACTGAAGCTTTCTTT. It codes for CASSLAQKIGDTEAFF. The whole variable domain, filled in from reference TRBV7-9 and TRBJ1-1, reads DTGVSQNPRHKITKRGQNVTFRCDPISEHNRLYWYRQTLGQGPEFLTYFQNEAQLEKSRLLSDRFSAERPKGSFSTLEIQRTEQGDSAMYLCASSLAQKIGDTEAFFGQGTRLTVV.

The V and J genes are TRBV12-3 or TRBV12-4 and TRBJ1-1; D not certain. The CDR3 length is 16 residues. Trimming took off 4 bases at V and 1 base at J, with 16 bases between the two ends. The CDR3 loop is CASSYLSFRPNTEAFF. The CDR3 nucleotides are TGTGCCAGCAGTTACCTATCTTTCCGACCGAACACTGAAGCTTTCTTT.

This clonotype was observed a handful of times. The CDR3 DNA reads TGTGCCACCAGTGGGGGACACCGGGAGACCCAGTACTTC. Protein product: CATSGGHRETQYF. V gene TRBV24-1 combines with J gene TRBJ2-5, with D maybe TRBD1 (6 bases). Germline V gives CDR1 KGHDR, CDR2 SFDVKD. Trimming took off 5 bases at V and 5 bases at J, with 11 bases between the two ends. The CDR3 totals 13 residues.

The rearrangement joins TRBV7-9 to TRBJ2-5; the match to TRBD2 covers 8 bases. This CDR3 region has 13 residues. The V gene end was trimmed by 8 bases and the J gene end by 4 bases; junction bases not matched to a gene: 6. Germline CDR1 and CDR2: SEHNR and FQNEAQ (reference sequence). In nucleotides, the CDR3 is TGTGCCAGCGGCGGCGGGGGGCGAGAGACCCAGTACTTC. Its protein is CASGGGGRETQYF.

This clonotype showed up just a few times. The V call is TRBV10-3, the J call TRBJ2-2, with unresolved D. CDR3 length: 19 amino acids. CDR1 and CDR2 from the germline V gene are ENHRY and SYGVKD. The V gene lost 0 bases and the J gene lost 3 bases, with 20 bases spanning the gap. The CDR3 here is CAISESSGSIIRDTGELFF. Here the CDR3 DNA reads TGTGCCATCAGTGAGTCTTCGGGTAGTATTATTCGCGACACCGGGGAGCTGTTTTTT.

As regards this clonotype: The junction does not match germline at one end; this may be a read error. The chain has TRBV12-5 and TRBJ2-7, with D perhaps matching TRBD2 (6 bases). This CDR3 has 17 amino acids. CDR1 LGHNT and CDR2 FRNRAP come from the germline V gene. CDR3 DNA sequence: TGTGTTAGTGGTTTTCATCTGGAAGCTAGCGCATCCTACGAGCAGTACTTC. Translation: CVSGFHLEASASYEQYF.

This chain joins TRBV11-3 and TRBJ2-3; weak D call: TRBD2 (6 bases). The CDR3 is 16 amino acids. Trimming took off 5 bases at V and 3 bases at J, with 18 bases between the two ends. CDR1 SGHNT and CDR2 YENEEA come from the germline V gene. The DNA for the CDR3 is TGTGCCAGCAGCCAATTAGGGGCCGGGGGAACAGATACGCAGTATTTT. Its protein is CASSQLGAGGTDTQYF. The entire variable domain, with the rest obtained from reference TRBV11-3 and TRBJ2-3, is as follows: EAGVVQSPRYKIIEKKQPVAFWCNPISGHNTLYWYLQNLGQGPELLIRYENEEAVDDSQLPKDRFSAERLKGVDSTLKIQPAELGDSAVYLCASSQLGAGGTDTQYFGPGTRLTVL.